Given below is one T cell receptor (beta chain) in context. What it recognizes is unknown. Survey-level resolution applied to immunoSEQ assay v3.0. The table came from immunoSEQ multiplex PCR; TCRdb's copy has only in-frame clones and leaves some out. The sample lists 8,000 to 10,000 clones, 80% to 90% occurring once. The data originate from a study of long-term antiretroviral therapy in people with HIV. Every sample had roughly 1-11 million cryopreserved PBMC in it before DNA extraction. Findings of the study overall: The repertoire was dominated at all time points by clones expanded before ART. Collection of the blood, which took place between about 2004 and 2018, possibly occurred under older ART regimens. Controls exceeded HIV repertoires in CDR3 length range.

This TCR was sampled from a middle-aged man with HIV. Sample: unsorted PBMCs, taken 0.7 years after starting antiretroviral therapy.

The CDR3 bases are TGCGCCAGCAGCCAAGATTCCGCACTAGCGGGCACCCTTCTCTCCGATGAGCAGTTCTTC. Its protein product is CASSQDSALAGTLLSDEQFF. This rearrangement joins TRBV4-3 to TRBJ2-1; 9 nucleotides agree with TRBD2. Germline trimming cut 0 bases from V and 8 bases from J; bases unmatched to any gene: 20. The germline V gene encodes CDR1 LGHNA and CDR2 YSLEER. The CDR3 extends over 20 amino acids.